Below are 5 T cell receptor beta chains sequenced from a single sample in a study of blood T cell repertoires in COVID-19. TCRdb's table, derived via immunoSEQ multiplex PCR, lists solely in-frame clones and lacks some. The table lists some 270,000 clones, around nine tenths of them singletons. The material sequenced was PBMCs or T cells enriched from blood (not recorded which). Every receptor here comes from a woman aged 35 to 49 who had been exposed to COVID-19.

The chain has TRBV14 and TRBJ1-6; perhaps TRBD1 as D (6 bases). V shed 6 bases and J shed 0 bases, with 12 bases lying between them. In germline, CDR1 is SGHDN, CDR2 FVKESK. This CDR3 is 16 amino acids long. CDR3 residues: CASSTTGFSYNSPLHF. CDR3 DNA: TGTGCCAGCAGTACAACAGGGTTCTCCTATAATTCACCCCTCCACTTT.

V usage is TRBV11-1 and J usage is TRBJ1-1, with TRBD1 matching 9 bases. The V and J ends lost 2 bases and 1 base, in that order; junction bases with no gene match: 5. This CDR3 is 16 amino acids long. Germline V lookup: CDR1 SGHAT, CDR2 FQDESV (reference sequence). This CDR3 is CASSLKTGGANTEAFF. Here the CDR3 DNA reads TGTGCCAGCAGCTTAAAAACAGGGGGCGCGAACACTGAAGCTTTCTTT.

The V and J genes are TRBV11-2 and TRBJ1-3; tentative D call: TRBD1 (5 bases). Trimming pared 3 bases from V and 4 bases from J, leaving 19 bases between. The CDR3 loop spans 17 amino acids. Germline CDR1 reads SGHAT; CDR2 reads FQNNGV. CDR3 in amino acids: CASSFGTGALTGNTIYF. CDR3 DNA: TGTGCCAGCAGCTTTGGTACAGGAGCCCTGACCGGAAACACCATATATTTT.

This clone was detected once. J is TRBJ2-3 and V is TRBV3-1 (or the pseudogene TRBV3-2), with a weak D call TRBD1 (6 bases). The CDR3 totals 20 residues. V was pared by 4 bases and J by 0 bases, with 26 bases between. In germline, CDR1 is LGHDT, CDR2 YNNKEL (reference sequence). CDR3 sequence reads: CASSLVPGHNSNSSTDTQYF. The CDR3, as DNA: TGTGCCAGCAGCCTAGTACCGGGACACAATTCCAACTCTAGCACAGATACGCAGTATTTT.

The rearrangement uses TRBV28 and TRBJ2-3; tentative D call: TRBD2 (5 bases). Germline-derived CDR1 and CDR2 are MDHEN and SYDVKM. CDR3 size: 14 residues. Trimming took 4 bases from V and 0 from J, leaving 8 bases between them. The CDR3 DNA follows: TGTGCCAGCAGTTCCGGACTTAGCACAGATACGCAGTATTTT. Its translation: CASSSGLSTDTQYF.